This T cell receptor beta chain was recorded in a study of blood T cell repertoires in COVID-19. V lost 8 bases to trimming and J lost 1 base; unmatched junction nucleotides: 8. CDR1 and CDR2 (germline): MGHRA, YSYEKL. The CDR3 consists of 16 residues. Authors' methods: The assay estimated nucleated cells by amplifying reference gene primers. The repertoire was sequenced with immunoSEQ multiplex PCR; TCRdb's copy has only in-frame clones and lacks some. V, J and clone size reflect that table, while D and trimming were determined from the DNA. Counted here are about 500,000 clones, around 87% occurring once; the ten biggest clones make up about 0.75%.

Sequencing was performed on PBMCs or T cells enriched from blood (not recorded which). This chain joins TRBV4-1 and TRBJ2-5; 12 bases match TRBD2. This receptor was obtained from a woman aged 18-29 years who had recovered from COVID-19. CDR3 amino acids: CASCPSGLAGQETQYF. The CDR3 DNA sequence: TGCGCCAGCTGCCCCTCGGGACTAGCGGGCCAAGAGACCCAGTACTTC.